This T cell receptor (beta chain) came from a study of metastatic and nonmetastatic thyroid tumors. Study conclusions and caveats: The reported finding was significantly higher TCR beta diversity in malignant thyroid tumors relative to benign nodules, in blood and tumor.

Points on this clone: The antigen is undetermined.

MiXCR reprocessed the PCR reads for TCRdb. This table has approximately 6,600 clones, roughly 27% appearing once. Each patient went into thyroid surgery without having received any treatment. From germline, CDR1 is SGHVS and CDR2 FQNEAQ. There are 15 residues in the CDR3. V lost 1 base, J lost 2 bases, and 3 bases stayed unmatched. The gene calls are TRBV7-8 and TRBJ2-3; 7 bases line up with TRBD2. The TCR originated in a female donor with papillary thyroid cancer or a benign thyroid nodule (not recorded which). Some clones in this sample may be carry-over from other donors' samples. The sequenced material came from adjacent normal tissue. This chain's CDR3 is CASSLGDYDTDTQYF. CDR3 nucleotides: TGTGCCAGCAGCTTAGGGGACTACGACACAGATACGCAGTATTTT.